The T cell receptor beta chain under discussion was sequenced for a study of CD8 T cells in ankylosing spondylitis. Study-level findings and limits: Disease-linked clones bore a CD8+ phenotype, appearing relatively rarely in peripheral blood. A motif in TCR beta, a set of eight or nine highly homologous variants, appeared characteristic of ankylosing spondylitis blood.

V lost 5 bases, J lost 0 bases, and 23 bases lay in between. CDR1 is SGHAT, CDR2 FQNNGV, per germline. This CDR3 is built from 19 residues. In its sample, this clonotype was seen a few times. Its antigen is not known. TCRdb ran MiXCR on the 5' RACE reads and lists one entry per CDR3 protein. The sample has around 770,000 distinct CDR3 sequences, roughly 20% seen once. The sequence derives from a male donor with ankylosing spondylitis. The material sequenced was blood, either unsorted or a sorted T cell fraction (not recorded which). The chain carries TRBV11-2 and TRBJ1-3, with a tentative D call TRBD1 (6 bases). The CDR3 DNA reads TGTGCCAGCAGCCAAAAAGGGGTTGGGGACATTAGCTCTGGAAACACCATATATTTT. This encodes CASSQKGVGDISSGNTIYF. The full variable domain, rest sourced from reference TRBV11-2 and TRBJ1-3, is EAGVAQSPRYKIIEKRQSVAFWCNPISGHATLYWYQQILGQGPKLLIQFQNNGVVDDSQLPKDRFSAERLKGVDSTLKIQPAKLEDSAVYLCASSQKGVGDISSGNTIYFGEGSWLTVV.